This T cell receptor (beta chain) stems from a study of blood T cell repertoires in COVID-19. Trimming stripped 5 bases from V and 8 bases from J, with 13 bases between. CDR1 is MDHEN, CDR2 SYDVKM, per germline. The CDR3 contains 13 residues. Study processing details: Using reference gene primer amplification, nucleated cell counts were estimated. Clones were sequenced by immunoSEQ multiplex PCR, and TCRdb holds only the in-frame ones, with some missing. Clone size and the V and J calls come from that table; the DNA yielded D and trimming. The profile shows some 350,000 clones, around 82% of them singletons.

The chain recombines TRBV28 with TRBJ1-5, with D perhaps TRBD1 (5 bases). The sample taken for sequencing was peripheral blood. This sequence originates from a young man with active or convalescent COVID-19. CDR3 nucleotides: TGTGCCAGCAGTATCGGACACCTGAAGCCCCAGCATTTT. Translated, it gives CASSIGHLKPQHF.